What follows are 12 T cell receptor beta chains derived from one specimen sequenced in a study of vaccination and CD4 T cells after COVID-19. Described time point: late sampling 161 to 241 days after vaccination in a few convalescent patients. Regarding treatment: approximately 9-day PBMC culture with coronavirus spike peptide pools or control peptides (ViraFEST assay). The assay that was used to sequence DNA from cultured CD4+ T cells was the Oncomine TCR Beta short-read assay. In TCRdb, the PCR reads were re-called with MiXCR into one record per CDR3 protein. Of approximately 27,000 distinct CDR3 sequences listed, 36% were seen once; the top ten hold about 3.7%. The antigens these receptors bind are not known. Sequences were derived from CD4+ T cells from blood, cultured in vitro, sampled about 7 months after SARS-CoV-2 vaccination. These TCRs come from a human donor who had recovered from COVID-19.

This clonotype is categorized as medium-sized. The chain has TRBV7-2 and TRBJ1-5, with 9 bases that match TRBD1. Germline CDR1 and CDR2: SGHTA and FQGNSA. V was clipped by 5 bases and J by 5 bases; unmatched bases: 1. CDR3 length: 13 residues. In nucleotides, the CDR3 is TGTGCCAGCAGCCGACAGGGGGATCAGCCCCAGCATTTT. As protein: CASSRQGDQPQHF.

This chain joins TRBV21-1 and TRBJ2-5; the table gives TRBD2 as D, unverified against the DNA. TRBV21-1 is labeled a pseudogene. The CDR3 covers 15 residues. CDR3 residues: CASSATSGRQETQYF. In nucleotides, the CDR3 is TGTGCCAGCAGCGCTACTAGCGGGAGACAAGAGACCCAGTACTTC.

This clonotype was seen only a few times. The V and J genes are TRBV10-3 and TRBJ1-5; no firm D call. Looked up from germline, CDR1 is ENHRY and CDR2 is SYGVKD. Deletions cut 0 bases from V and 2 bases from J, with 5 bases between. The CDR3 consists of 14 residues. The CDR3 DNA reads TGTGCCATCAGTGAGTCCCGGGGCAATCAGCCCCAGCATTTT. Its translation is CAISESRGNQPQHF.

This clonotype was observed a handful of times. The chain has TRBV28 and TRBJ2-7; 7 bases align to TRBD2. Unmatched junction bases numbered 19, after V lost 4 bases and J lost 4 bases. The CDR3 loop spans 18 amino acids. Germline V gene sequence: CDR1 MDHEN, CDR2 SYDVKM. In DNA form, the CDR3 reads TGTGCCAGCAGTTGGGGGGACTACCCTGGTGGGTTCCGGTACGAGCAGTACTTC. This encodes CASSWGDYPGGFRYEQYF.

The chain couples TRBV20-1 to TRBJ2-7; D is unresolved. With 2 bases removed from V and 4 bases from J, the gap between germline ends came to 12 bases. The CDR3 totals 13 residues. Per germline, CDR1 DFQATT and CDR2 SNEGSKA (reference sequence). CDR3 nucleotides: TGCAGTGCTAGAAGTCCCGGGTCATACGAGCAGTACTTC. Translating it yields CSARSPGSYEQYF.

The chain carries TRBV20-1 and TRBJ2-1, with D maybe TRBD2 (6 bases). V shed 3 bases and J shed 9 bases, with 12 bases lying between them. This CDR3 contains 12 residues. Germline CDR1 is DFQATT and CDR2 is SNEGSKA (reference sequence). CDR3 loop: CSARSGFAEQFF. For the CDR3, the DNA is TGCAGTGCTAGGAGCGGGTTTGCTGAGCAGTTCTTC.

The chain carries TRBV10-3 and TRBJ2-1; D perhaps matches TRBD2 (6 bases). Trimming left V 5 bases short and J 10 bases short, with 12 bases between. The CDR3 extends over 12 amino acids. Germline V CDR1 and CDR2: ENHRY, SYGVKD. CDR3 region: CAISPGLREQFF. The DNA of the CDR3 is TGTGCCATCAGTCCGGGACTCAGAGAGCAGTTCTTC.

The chain recombines TRBV11-1 with TRBJ2-2; perhaps TRBD1 as D (5 bases). The CDR3 has 14 amino acids. V was cut by 3 bases and J by 2 bases, with 7 bases left in between. Germline assignment: CDR1 SGHAT and CDR2 FQDESV (reference sequence). CDR3 protein: CASSLTVNTGELFF. The CDR3 DNA is TGTGCCAGCAGCTTGACAGTAAACACCGGGGAGCTGTTTTTT.

The V and J genes are TRBV12-3 or TRBV12-4 and TRBJ1-5; D is unresolved. Between the trimmed V and J ends, which lost 6 bases and 0 bases, there was a span of 6 bases. The CDR3 has 13 residues. The CDR3 region is CASRDYSNQPQHF. The DNA for the CDR3 is TGTGCCAGCAGGGATTATAGCAATCAGCCCCAGCATTTT.

This clonotype was picked up a small number of times. The gene calls are TRBV20-1 and TRBJ1-2, with TRBD1 matching 8 bases. V lost 1 base and J lost 2; bases outside the gene matches: 3. This CDR3 region has 14 residues. Germline V CDR1 and CDR2: DFQATT, SNEGSKA (reference sequence). CDR3 loop: CSARGTGRNYGYTF. The CDR3 nucleotides read TGCAGTGCTAGAGGGACAGGGCGGAACTATGGCTACACCTTC.

A few counts support this clonotype. The J gene is TRBJ2-1, the V gene TRBV24-1; TRBD2 aligns across 13 bases. The CDR3 loop spans 15 amino acids. The V gene end was trimmed by 9 bases and the J gene end by 8 bases; junction bases not matched to a gene: 9. Germline V lookup: CDR1 KGHDR, CDR2 SFDVKD. The CDR3, as DNA: TGTGCCACCGGGGGGACTAGCGGGAATGTCTATGAGCAGTTCTTC. It is translated as CATGGTSGNVYEQFF.

The sample holds a few counts of this clonotype. V gene TRBV6-1 combines with J gene TRBJ2-7; D might be TRBD2 (6 bases). V was trimmed by 5 bases and J by 4 bases, leaving 15 bases between them. The CDR3 totals 14 residues. Per the germline V gene, CDR1 is MNHNS and CDR2 is SASEGT. CDR3 protein: CASSPGTGEYEQYF. The CDR3 coding sequence is TGTGCCAGCAGTCCCGGGACGGGGGAATACGAGCAGTACTTC.